The clone carrying this T cell receptor (beta chain) was observed a handful of times. Mismatch with germline at one junction end may stem from a read error. This entry comes from a study of blood T cells in healthy people across ages. Primed by a sample-barcoded 5' primer and a J-beta primer mix, a second PCR proceeded for roughly 7 to 12 cycles. TCRdb re-analysed the 5' RACE reads in MiXCR, keeping a single row per CDR3 protein. The table has about 930,000 distinct CDR3 sequences, 25% to 35% seen once. Germline CDR1 reads SGHNT; CDR2 reads YYREEE (reference sequence). This CDR3 spans 15 amino acids. These same records also appear under a second study, on T cells of mothers and their children.

Specimen: blood. The chain recombines TRBV5-4 with TRBJ2-1; 10 bases fit TRBD2. The receptor was derived from a woman aged 35 to 49 in good health. CDR3 in amino acids: CASSFTSGEYTEQFF. CDR3 DNA sequence: TGTGCCAGCAGCTTCACTAGCGGGGAATACACTGAGCAGTTCTTC.